This T cell receptor beta chain was sequenced during a study of T cells after yellow fever vaccination. General study findings and limits: Bulk-population clonotypes that are abundant could appear as contaminants in FACS-sorted repertoires.

Germline V gives CDR1 LNHNV, CDR2 YYDKDF (reference sequence). The CDR3 extends over 13 amino acids. V lost 5 bases to trimming and J lost 4 bases, with 12 bases between them. Each CDR3 protein gets one entry after TCRdb re-called the 5' RACE reads with MiXCR. The sample records 1,200 or so distinct CDR3 sequences, 10% to 11% being singletons. This clonotype is large within its sample. The chain uses TRBV15 and TRBJ2-7; TRBD2 is a possible D gene (6 bases). The sample was CD8+ T cells binding an NS4B(214-222) dextramer, sorted from PBMCs, taken 20 to 25 days after the first yellow fever vaccination. The sequence was collected from a young man who received the YFV17D yellow fever vaccine. The CDR3 sequence is CATSGGVGYEQYV. In DNA form, the CDR3 reads TGTGCCACCAGCGGAGGGGTGGGTTACGAGCAGTACGTC.